A selection of T cell receptor beta chains follows, all from one sample in a study of lymphopenia after photon versus proton radiotherapy. The method was immunoSEQ multiplex PCR; TCRdb's version includes in-frame clones alone and lacks a portion of them. The sample contains almost 25,000 clones, 80% to 85% of which appear only once. This specimen was peripheral blood, taken from a patient treated with proton-based radiotherapy. These receptors were collected from a woman in her 70s with pancreatic cancer. The CDR3 runs from the conserved cysteine through the conserved F or W. Fields, in order: D gene, clone size, J gene, V gene, CDR3 protein, CDR3 DNA. A D gene is named only where the DNA matches it firmly. The size of a clone is reported for some rows only, either as once, few or many, or as a class for expanded clones.

D gene: .; clone size: few; J gene: TRBJ1-6; V gene: TRBV27; CDR3 protein: CASSLSLGHYNSPLHF; CDR3 DNA: TGTGCCAGCAGTTTATCCCTGGGACACTATAATTCACCCCTCCACTTT
D gene: TRBD1; clone size: .; J gene: TRBJ2-3; V gene: TRBV28; CDR3 protein: CASSFTGQITDTQYF; CDR3 DNA: TGTGCCAGCAGTTTTACGGGACAGATAACAGATACGCAGTATTTT
D gene: TRBD2; clone size: .; J gene: TRBJ2-5; V gene: TRBV5-1; CDR3 protein: CASSPGTSGETQYF; CDR3 DNA: TGCGCCAGCAGTCCCGGGACTAGCGGAGAGACCCAGTACTTC
D gene: TRBD2; clone size: .; J gene: TRBJ2-7; V gene: TRBV10-2; CDR3 protein: CASRPSGTSGYEQYF; CDR3 DNA: TGCGCCAGCAGACCATCCGGGACTAGCGGCTACGAGCAGTACTTC
D gene: TRBD2; clone size: once; J gene: TRBJ2-3; V gene: TRBV6-6; CDR3 protein: CASTLSGRGTDTQYF; CDR3 DNA: TGTGCCAGCACCCTTAGCGGGAGGGGCACAGATACGCAGTATTTT
D gene: .; clone size: once; J gene: TRBJ1-1; V gene: TRBV21-1; CDR3 protein: CASSKAGRGRTEAFF; CDR3 DNA: TGTGCCAGCAGCAAAGCCGGCAGGGGGCGGACTGAAGCTTTCTTT
D gene: .; clone size: .; J gene: TRBJ2-7; V gene: TRBV7-9; CDR3 protein: CASSLTAYEQYF; CDR3 DNA: TGTGCCAGCAGCTTGACAGCCTACGAGCAGTACTTC
D gene: .; clone size: .; J gene: TRBJ2-7; V gene: TRBV4-1; CDR3 protein: CASRREEAGLTAEQYF; CDR3 DNA: TGCGCCAGCAGGAGGGAGGAAGCGGGCCTCACGGCCGAGCAGTACTTC
D gene: .; clone size: .; J gene: TRBJ2-7; V gene: TRBV7-2; CDR3 protein: CASSYTAGLYEQYF; CDR3 DNA: TGTGCCAGCAGCTATACGGCGGGGCTCTACGAGCAGTACTTC
D gene: .; clone size: .; J gene: TRBJ1-6; V gene: TRBV7-9; CDR3 protein: CASSLADTTPLHF; CDR3 DNA: TGTGCCAGCAGCTTAGCGGATACGACACCCCTCCACTTT
D gene: TRBD2; clone size: .; J gene: TRBJ2-3; V gene: TRBV27; CDR3 protein: CASGLAGGYTDTQYF; CDR3 DNA: TGTGCCAGCGGACTAGCGGGAGGGTACACAGATACGCAGTATTTT
D gene: TRBD1; clone size: once; J gene: TRBJ1-2; V gene: TRBV28; CDR3 protein: CASSLSGTDYGYTF; CDR3 DNA: TGTGCCAGCAGTTTATCAGGGACAGACTATGGCTACACCTTC
D gene: .; clone size: .; J gene: TRBJ2-3; V gene: TRBV19; CDR3 protein: CASSIGPYRSTDTQYF; CDR3 DNA: TGTGCCAGTAGTATTGGGCCCTACCGGAGCACAGATACGCAGTATTTT
D gene: .; clone size: .; J gene: TRBJ1-4; V gene: TRBV7-8; CDR3 protein: CASSLAGAANEKLFF; CDR3 DNA: TGTGCCAGCAGCTTAGCTGGGGCGGCTAATGAAAAACTGTTTTTT
D gene: TRBD1; clone size: .; J gene: TRBJ2-2; V gene: TRBV19; CDR3 protein: CASRAGTANTGELFF; CDR3 DNA: TGTGCCAGTAGGGCCGGGACAGCGAACACCGGGGAGCTGTTTTTT
D gene: TRBD2; clone size: .; J gene: TRBJ2-1; V gene: TRBV4-3; CDR3 protein: CASSQDYATSGYNEQFF; CDR3 DNA: TGCGCCAGCAGCCAAGATTATGCGACTAGCGGCTACAATGAGCAGTTCTTC
D gene: TRBD2; clone size: .; J gene: TRBJ2-1; V gene: TRBV5-4; CDR3 protein: CASSPRTSGQIHEQFF; CDR3 DNA: TGTGCCAGCAGCCCCAGGACTAGCGGGCAGATCCATGAGCAGTTCTTC
D gene: TRBD1; clone size: once; J gene: TRBJ2-7; V gene: TRBV28; CDR3 protein: CASTGGIYEQYF; CDR3 DNA: TGTGCCAGCACAGGGGGAATCTACGAGCAGTACTTC
D gene: TRBD1; clone size: medium-sized; J gene: TRBJ2-7; V gene: TRBV29-1; CDR3 protein: CSVEGQGAGEQYF; CDR3 DNA: TGCAGCGTTGAGGGACAGGGGGCAGGCGAGCAGTACTTC
D gene: .; clone size: .; J gene: TRBJ2-1; V gene: TRBV7-2; CDR3 protein: CASSLAISGSSGSNEQFF; CDR3 DNA: TGTGCCAGCAGCTTAGCTATTAGCGGTTCCTCCGGGTCCAATGAGCAGTTCTTC
D gene: TRBD1; clone size: .; J gene: TRBJ2-1; V gene: TRBV7-2; CDR3 protein: CASSQGAREGKFF; CDR3 DNA: TGTGCCAGCAGCCAGGGGGCTCGGGAAGGAAAGTTCTTC
D gene: TRBD1; clone size: .; J gene: TRBJ2-1; V gene: TRBV9; CDR3 protein: CASSEQGAQRNEQFF; CDR3 DNA: TGTGCCAGCAGCGAACAGGGGGCGCAGCGGAATGAGCAGTTCTTC
D gene: .; clone size: .; J gene: TRBJ2-2; V gene: TRBV14; CDR3 protein: CASSVTDTGELFF; CDR3 DNA: TGTGCCAGCAGCGTGACGGACACCGGGGAGCTGTTTTTT
D gene: TRBD2; clone size: .; J gene: TRBJ2-7; V gene: TRBV7-8; CDR3 protein: CASSPGTSGTKQYF; CDR3 DNA: TGTGCCAGCAGCCCCGGGACTAGCGGAACCAAGCAGTACTTC
D gene: .; clone size: .; J gene: TRBJ2-1; V gene: TRBV7-6; CDR3 protein: CASSLAPGVEQFF; CDR3 DNA: TGTGCCAGCAGCTTAGCGCCCGGGGTCGAGCAGTTCTTC
D gene: TRBD1; clone size: .; J gene: TRBJ2-7; V gene: TRBV30; CDR3 protein: CAWFRRDRGSYEQYF; CDR3 DNA: TGTGCCTGGTTCCGCCGGGACAGGGGCTCCTACGAGCAGTACTTC
D gene: .; clone size: .; J gene: TRBJ1-1; V gene: TRBV11-3; CDR3 protein: CASSLQGWTEAFF; CDR3 DNA: TGTGCCAGCAGCTTACAGGGGTGGACTGAAGCTTTCTTT
D gene: TRBD2; clone size: once; J gene: TRBJ2-1; V gene: TRBV5-8; CDR3 protein: CASRRPGLVYNEQFF; CDR3 DNA: TGTGCCAGCAGACGACCGGGACTAGTGTACAATGAGCAGTTCTTC
D gene: TRBD2; clone size: .; J gene: TRBJ2-1; V gene: TRBV5-8; CDR3 protein: CASSFLAGYNEQFF; CDR3 DNA: TGTGCCAGCAGCTTCCTAGCGGGGTACAATGAGCAGTTCTTC
D gene: .; clone size: once; J gene: TRBJ2-7; V gene: TRBV20-1; CDR3 protein: CSAAPPREWYF; CDR3 DNA: TGCAGTGCTGCCCCCCCCCGGGAATGGTACTTC
D gene: TRBD1; clone size: .; J gene: TRBJ2-3; V gene: TRBV5-1; CDR3 protein: CASSKSIRDRGRDTQYF; CDR3 DNA: TGCGCCAGCAGCAAGTCAATCCGGGACAGGGGGCGAGATACGCAGTATTTT